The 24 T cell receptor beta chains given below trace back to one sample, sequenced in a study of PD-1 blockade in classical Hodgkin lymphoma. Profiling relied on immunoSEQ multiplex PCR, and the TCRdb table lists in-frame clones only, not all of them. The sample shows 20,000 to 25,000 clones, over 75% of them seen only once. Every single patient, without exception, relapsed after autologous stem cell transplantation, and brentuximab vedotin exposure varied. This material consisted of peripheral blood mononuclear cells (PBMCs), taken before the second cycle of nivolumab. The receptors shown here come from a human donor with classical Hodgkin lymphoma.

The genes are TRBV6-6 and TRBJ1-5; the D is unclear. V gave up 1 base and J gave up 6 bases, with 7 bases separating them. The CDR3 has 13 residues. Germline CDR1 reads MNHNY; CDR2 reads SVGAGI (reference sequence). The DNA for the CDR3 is TGTGCCAGCAGTTACTTTCAGTTTCAGCCCCAGCATTTT. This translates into CASSYFQFQPQHF.

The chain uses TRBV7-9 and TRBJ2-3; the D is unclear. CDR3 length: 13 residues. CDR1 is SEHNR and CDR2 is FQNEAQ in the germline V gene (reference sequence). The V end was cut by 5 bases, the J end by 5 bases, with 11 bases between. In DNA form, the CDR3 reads TGTGCCAGCAGCCCTCCGGCCAAAGATACGCAGTATTTT. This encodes CASSPPAKDTQYF.

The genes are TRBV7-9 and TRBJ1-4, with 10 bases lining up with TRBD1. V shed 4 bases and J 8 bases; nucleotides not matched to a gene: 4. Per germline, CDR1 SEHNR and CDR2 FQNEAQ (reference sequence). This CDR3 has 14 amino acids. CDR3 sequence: CASSSDRGREKLFF. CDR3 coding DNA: TGTGCCAGCAGCTCCGACAGGGGGCGCGAAAAACTGTTTTTT.

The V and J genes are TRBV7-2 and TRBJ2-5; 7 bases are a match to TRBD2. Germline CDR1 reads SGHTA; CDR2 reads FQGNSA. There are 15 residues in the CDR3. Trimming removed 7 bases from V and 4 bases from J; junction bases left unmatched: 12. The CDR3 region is CASTPGGDRGETQYF. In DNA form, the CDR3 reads TGTGCCAGCACCCCGGGGGGTGATCGGGGAGAGACCCAGTACTTC.

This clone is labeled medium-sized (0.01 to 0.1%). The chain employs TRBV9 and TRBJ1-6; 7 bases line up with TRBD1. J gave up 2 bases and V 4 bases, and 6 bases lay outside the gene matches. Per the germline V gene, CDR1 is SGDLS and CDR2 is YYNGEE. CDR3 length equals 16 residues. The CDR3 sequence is CASSPKGTAYNSPLHF. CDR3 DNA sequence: TGTGCCAGCAGCCCTAAGGGGACAGCCTATAATTCACCCCTCCACTTT.

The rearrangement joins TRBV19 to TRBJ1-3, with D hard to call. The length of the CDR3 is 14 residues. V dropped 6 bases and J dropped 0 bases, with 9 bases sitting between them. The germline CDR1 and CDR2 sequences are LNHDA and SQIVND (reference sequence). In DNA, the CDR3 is TGTGCCAGTAGACACGTCAGCTCTGGAAACACCATATATTTT. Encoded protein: CASRHVSSGNTIYF.

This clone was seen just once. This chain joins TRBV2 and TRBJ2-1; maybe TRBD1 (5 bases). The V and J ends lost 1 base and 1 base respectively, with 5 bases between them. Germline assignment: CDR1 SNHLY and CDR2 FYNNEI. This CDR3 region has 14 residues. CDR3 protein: CASSEEGSYNEQFF. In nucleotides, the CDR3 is TGTGCCAGCAGTGAAGAGGGGTCCTACAATGAGCAGTTCTTC.

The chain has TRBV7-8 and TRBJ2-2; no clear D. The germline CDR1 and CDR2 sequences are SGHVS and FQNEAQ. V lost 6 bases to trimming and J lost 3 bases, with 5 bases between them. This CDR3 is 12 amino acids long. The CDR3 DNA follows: TGTGCCAGCAGTTCCCACACCGGGGAGCTGTTTTTT. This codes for CASSSHTGELFF.

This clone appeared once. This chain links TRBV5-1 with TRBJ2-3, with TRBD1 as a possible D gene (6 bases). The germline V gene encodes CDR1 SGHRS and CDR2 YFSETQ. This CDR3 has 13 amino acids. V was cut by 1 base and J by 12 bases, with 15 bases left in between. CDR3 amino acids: CASSLPPGAHQYF. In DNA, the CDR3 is TGCGCCAGCAGCTTGCCCCCAGGGGCGCATCAGTATTTT.

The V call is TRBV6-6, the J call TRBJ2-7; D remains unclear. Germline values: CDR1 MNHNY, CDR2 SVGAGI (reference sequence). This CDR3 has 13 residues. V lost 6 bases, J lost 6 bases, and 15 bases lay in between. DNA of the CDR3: TGTGCCAGCAGAGAAATAAGCGTTCCCGAGCAGTACTTC. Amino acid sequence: CASREISVPEQYF.

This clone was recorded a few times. The CDR3 loop is CASSLILAGGFFF. The CDR3 region has the DNA TGCGCCAGCAGTCTGATACTAGCGGGGGGGTTTTTCTTC. V is TRBV10-2 and J is TRBJ2-1, with 13 bases fitting TRBD2. Unmatched junction bases numbered 8, after V lost 5 bases and J lost 16 bases. The CDR3 extends over 13 amino acids. Germline assignment: CDR1 WSHSY and CDR2 SAAADI.

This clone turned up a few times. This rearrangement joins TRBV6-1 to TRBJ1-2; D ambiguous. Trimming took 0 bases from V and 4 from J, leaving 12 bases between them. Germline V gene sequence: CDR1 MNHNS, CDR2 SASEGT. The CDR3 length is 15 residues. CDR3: CASSEAAVSSYGYTF. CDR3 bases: TGTGCCAGCAGTGAAGCGGCAGTCTCCAGCTATGGCTACACCTTC.

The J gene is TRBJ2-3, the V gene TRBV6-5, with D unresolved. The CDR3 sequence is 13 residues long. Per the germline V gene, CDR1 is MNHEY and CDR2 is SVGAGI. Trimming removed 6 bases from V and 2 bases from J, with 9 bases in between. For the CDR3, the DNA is TGTGCCAGCAGCCAAGTCTACACAGATACGCAGTATTTT. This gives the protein CASSQVYTDTQYF.

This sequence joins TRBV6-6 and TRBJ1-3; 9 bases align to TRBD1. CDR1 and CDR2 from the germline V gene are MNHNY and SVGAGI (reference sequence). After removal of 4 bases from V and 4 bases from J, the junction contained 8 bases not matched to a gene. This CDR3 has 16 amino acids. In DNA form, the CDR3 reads TGTGCCAGCAGTTCTGGGACAGGGAGGTCCGGAAACACCATATATTTT. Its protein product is CASSSGTGRSGNTIYF.

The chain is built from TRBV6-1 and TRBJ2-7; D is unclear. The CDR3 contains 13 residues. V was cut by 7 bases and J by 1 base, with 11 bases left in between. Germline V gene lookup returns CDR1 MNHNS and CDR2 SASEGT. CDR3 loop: CASNIVPSYEQYF. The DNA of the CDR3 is TGTGCCAGCAATATCGTTCCGTCCTACGAGCAGTACTTC.

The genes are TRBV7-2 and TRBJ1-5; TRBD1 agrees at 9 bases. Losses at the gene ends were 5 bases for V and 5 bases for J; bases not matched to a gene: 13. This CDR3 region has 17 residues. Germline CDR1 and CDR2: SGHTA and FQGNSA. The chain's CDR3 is CASSVAGTGKRDQPQHF. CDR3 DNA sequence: TGTGCCAGCAGCGTCGCCGGGACAGGGAAGCGGGATCAGCCCCAGCATTTT.

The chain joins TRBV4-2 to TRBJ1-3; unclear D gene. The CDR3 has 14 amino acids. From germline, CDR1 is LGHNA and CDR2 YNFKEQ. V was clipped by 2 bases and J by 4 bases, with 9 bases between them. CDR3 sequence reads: CASSQRGLGNTIYF. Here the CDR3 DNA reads TGTGCCAGCAGCCAACGTGGGCTCGGAAACACCATATATTTT.

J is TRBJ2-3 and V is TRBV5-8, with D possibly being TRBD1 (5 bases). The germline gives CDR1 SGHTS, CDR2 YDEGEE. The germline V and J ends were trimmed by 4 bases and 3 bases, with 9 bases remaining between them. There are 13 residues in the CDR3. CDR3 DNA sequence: TGTGCCAGCAGCCTATCAGGGACAGATACGCAGTATTTT. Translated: CASSLSGTDTQYF.

The CDR3 DNA reads TGCGCCAGCAGCCAAGATCCCGGACAGGGTTACGAGCAGTACTTC. Amino acid sequence: CASSQDPGQGYEQYF. J is TRBJ2-7 and V is TRBV4-3; 8 nucleotides agree with TRBD1. There are 15 residues in the CDR3. Trimming took 0 bases from V and 4 from J; bases not matched to a gene: 5. Germline CDR1 LGHNA, CDR2 YSLEER.

The CDR3, as DNA: TGCGCCAGCAGTGAAGTAGGGAGCGGCGGCTACACCTTC. It translates to CASSEVGSGGYTF. The chain is built from TRBV10-2 and TRBJ1-2; D ambiguous. This CDR3 contains 13 residues. The germline V gene encodes CDR1 WSHSY and CDR2 SAAADI. Trimming took off 3 bases at V and 8 bases at J, with 13 bases between the two ends.

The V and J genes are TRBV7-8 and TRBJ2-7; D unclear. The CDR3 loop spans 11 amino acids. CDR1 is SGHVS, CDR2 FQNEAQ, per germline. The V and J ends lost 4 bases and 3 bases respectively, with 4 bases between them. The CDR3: CASSSYYEQYF. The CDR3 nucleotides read TGTGCCAGCAGCTCGTACTACGAGCAGTACTTC. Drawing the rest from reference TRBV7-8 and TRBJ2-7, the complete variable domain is GAGVSQSPRYKVAKRGQDVALRCDPISGHVSLFWYQQALGQGPEFLTYFQNEAQLDKSGLPSDRFFAERPEGSVSTLKIQRTQQEDSAVYLCASSSYYEQYFGPGTRLTVT.

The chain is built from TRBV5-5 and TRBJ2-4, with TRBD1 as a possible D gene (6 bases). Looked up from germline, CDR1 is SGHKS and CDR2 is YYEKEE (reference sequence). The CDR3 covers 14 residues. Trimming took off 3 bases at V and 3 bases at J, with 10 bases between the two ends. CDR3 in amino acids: CASSSTGDKNIQYF. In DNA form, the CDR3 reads TGTGCCAGCAGCTCGACAGGAGACAAAAACATTCAGTACTTC.

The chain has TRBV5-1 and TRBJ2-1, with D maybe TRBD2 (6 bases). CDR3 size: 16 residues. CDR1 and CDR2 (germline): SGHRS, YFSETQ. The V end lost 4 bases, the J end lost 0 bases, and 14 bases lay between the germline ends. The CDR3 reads CASSPPQGGSYNEQFF. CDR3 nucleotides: TGCGCCAGCAGCCCGCCCCAGGGAGGCTCCTACAATGAGCAGTTCTTC.

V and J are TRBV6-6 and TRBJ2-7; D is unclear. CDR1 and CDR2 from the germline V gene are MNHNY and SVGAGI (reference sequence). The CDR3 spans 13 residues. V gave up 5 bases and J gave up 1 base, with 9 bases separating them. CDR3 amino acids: CASSRGFSYEQYF. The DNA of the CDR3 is TGTGCCAGCAGTAGAGGATTTTCCTACGAGCAGTACTTC.